Included here is one TCR beta chain sequence, with context. The CDR3 is made up of 15 amino acids. Germline V gives CDR1 SGDLS, CDR2 YYNGEE. Trimming removed 0 bases at V and 0 bases at J, with 4 bases between. This specimen comes from a study of brain T cells in children with intractable seizures. Pre-surgery treatment included at least one anti-epileptic drug. TCRdb's table, derived via immunoSEQ multiplex PCR, lists solely in-frame clones and lacks some. The data contain 110,000 or so clones, around 94% of them singletons. The chain carries TRBV9 and TRBJ1-6; D not resolved. The clonotype comes from a boy less than two years old with hemimegalencephaly and intractable seizures. The material was peripheral blood, obtained at surgery. The CDR3 nucleotides are TGTGCCAGCAGCGTAGGGGACTCCTATAATTCACCCCTCCACTTT. Its protein product is CASSVGDSYNSPLHF.